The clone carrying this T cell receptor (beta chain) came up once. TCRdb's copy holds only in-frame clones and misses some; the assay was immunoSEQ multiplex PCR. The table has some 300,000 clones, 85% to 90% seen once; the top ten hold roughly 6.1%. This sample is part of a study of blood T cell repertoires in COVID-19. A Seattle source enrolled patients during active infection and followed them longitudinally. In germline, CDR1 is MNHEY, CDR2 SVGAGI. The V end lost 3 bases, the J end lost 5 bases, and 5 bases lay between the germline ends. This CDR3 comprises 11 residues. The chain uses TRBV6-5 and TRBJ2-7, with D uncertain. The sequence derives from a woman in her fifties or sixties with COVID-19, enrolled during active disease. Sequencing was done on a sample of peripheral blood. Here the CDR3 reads CASSYFNEQYF. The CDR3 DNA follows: TGTGCCAGCAGTTATTTCAACGAGCAGTACTTC.